Shown below are 10 T cell receptor beta chains from a single sample sequenced in a study of early T cells in non-severe SARS-CoV-2 infection. TCRdb re-called the 5' RACE reads with MiXCR, one entry per CDR3 protein. In the table there are approximately 52,000 distinct CDR3 sequences, approximately 8% of which are singletons. Sequencing was performed on whole blood. The receptors stem from an adult who was a healthcare worker with PCR-confirmed SARS-CoV-2 infection or an uninfected control (not recorded which).

This clonotype was picked up many times. The chain carries TRBV18 and TRBJ1-5; D is ambiguous. This CDR3 spans 14 amino acids. In germline, CDR1 is KGHSH, CDR2 LQKENI. The V end was cut by 3 bases, the J end by 5 bases, with 11 bases between. Here the CDR3 reads CASSPRQPDQPQHF. CDR3 sequence (DNA): TGTGCCAGCTCACCTAGGCAGCCAGATCAGCCCCAGCATTTT.

J is TRBJ2-3 and V is TRBV29-1; D is unresolved. Germline V CDR1 and CDR2: SQVTM, ANQGSEA. The length of the CDR3 is 14 residues. V was cut by 7 bases and J by 2 bases, with 16 bases left in between. CDR3 protein: CSANQAATTDTQYF. The CDR3 DNA sequence: TGCAGCGCCAACCAGGCAGCCACCACAGATACGCAGTATTTT.

A few counts support this clonotype. J is TRBJ2-1 and V is TRBV10-3, with TRBD2 matching 10 bases. This CDR3 is 18 amino acids long. V lost 6 bases and J lost 4; bases outside the gene matches: 15. CDR1 and CDR2 (germline): ENHRY, SYGVKD. The CDR3 here is CAISDRTSGPGRYNEQFF. The CDR3 DNA is TGTGCCATCAGCGATAGGACTAGCGGACCAGGCCGTTACAATGAGCAGTTCTTC.

The chain uses TRBV4-3 and TRBJ2-7, with unresolved D. The V and J ends lost 1 base and 4 bases respectively, with 8 bases between them. The germline V gene has CDR1 LGHNA and CDR2 YSLEER. The CDR3 runs to 13 residues. DNA of the CDR3: TGCGCCAGCAGCCAAGTAACGTCGTACGAGCAGTACTTC. Translation gives CASSQVTSYEQYF.

This clonotype was picked up a small number of times. V and J are TRBV2 and TRBJ2-3; 7 bases are a match to TRBD2. This CDR3 region has 15 residues. Per the germline V gene, CDR1 is SNHLY and CDR2 is FYNNEI. V was clipped by 1 base and J by 0 bases; unmatched bases: 1. CDR3 bases: TGTGCCAGCAGTGAAGGACTAGCTAGCACAGATACGCAGTATTTT. Residues: CASSEGLASTDTQYF. The variable domain in full, completed from reference TRBV2 and TRBJ2-3, reads EPEVTQTPSHQVTQMGQEVILRCVPISNHLYFYWYRQILGQKVEFLVSFYNNEISEKSEIFDDQFSVERPDGSNFTLKIRSTKLEDSAMYFCASSEGLASTDTQYFGPGTRLTVL.

This clonotype was detected a few times. The chain is built from TRBV29-1 and TRBJ1-2, with 9 bases identical to TRBD1. This CDR3 is 12 amino acids long. In germline, CDR1 is SQVTM, CDR2 ANQGSEA. J lost 2 bases, V lost 7 bases, and 2 bases had no gene match. The CDR3 DNA reads TGCAGCGATACAGGGGGCAACTATGGCTACACCTTC. Translating it yields CSDTGGNYGYTF.

This clonotype has at least ten counts. This rearrangement joins TRBV10-3 to TRBJ1-1, with a possible D match to TRBD1 (6 bases). Germline-derived CDR1 and CDR2 are ENHRY and SYGVKD. V lost 4 bases to trimming and J lost 1 base, with 10 bases between them. The CDR3 length is 14 residues. The CDR3 region is CAISAGGANTEAFF. The CDR3 region has the DNA TGTGCCATCAGTGCGGGGGGCGCGAACACTGAAGCTTTCTTT.

This clonotype was counted many times. CDR3 bases: TGTGCCAGCAGTCCACGACAGGGTCGGGGGAACACTGAAGCTTTCTTT. The encoded protein is CASSPRQGRGNTEAFF. The chain links TRBV12-3 or TRBV12-4 to TRBJ1-1, with 7 bases lining up with TRBD1. The CDR3 has 16 residues. V gave up 5 bases and J gave up 1 base; unmatched junction bases: 10.

This clonotype was observed at least ten times. The CDR3 sequence is CASSPSPGTGVLQSTDTQYF. CDR3 in DNA: TGCGCCAGCAGCCCCTCCCCCGGGACAGGGGTGCTCCAAAGCACAGATACGCAGTATTTT. This chain links TRBV4-3 with TRBJ2-3; 10 bases agree with TRBD1. The junction had 16 bases not matched to a gene; V was cut back by 4 bases and J by 0 bases. This CDR3 comprises 20 residues. Germline CDR1 reads LGHNA; CDR2 reads YSLEER.

This clonotype was counted many times. The chain couples TRBV9 to TRBJ2-1; weak D call: TRBD1 (6 bases). V shed 0 bases and J shed 2 bases, with 12 bases lying between them. The CDR3 totals 16 residues. In germline, CDR1 is SGDLS, CDR2 YYNGEE. CDR3 in DNA: TGTGCCAGCAGCGTAGTTACTGGGGGCGCCTACAATGAGCAGTTCTTC. This encodes CASSVVTGGAYNEQFF.